This T cell receptor (beta chain) was recorded in a study of metastatic and nonmetastatic thyroid tumors (dated by TCRdb to about 2020). For the study in its entirety: The researchers compared repertoires between peripheral blood samples and tumor or nodule tissue samples from patients with malignant or benign thyroid disease. General conclusions and limits of the study: TCR beta diversity was reported as significantly higher in malignant tumors than in benign nodules, in both blood and tumor samples.

This clone is categorized as medium-sized (0.01 to 0.1%). Its antigen specificity is not known. The input lacks base qualities; no much larger clone sits a single base away. To prepare the library, PCR was applied. The reads were generated on an Illumina HiSeq 4000. High-throughput sequencing was used to profile the CDR3 region of the TCR beta-chain in every patient. In the source study's methods: CDR3 differences across clinicopathological groups were used to build a classifier for discriminating distant-metastatic papillary thyroid cancer patients. The Shannon index was used to measure repertoire diversity, and the Morisita-Horn index was used to measure how similar tumor and blood repertoires were. TCRdb reprocessing: public reads trimmed at Q25 with fastp, clones called with MiXCR, in-frame beta chains kept. The V and J calls here are based on TCRdb, not the publication. The sample table contains over 6,000 clones; only one count was recorded for 25% to 30% of them. Approximately 19% of the sample rests with the top ten.

None of the patients had been given any treatment before thyroid surgery. Using T-cell receptor beta sequencing, the study looked back at clinical samples from patients collected from about 2011 to 2018. This receptor was identified in a female donor with papillary thyroid cancer or a benign thyroid nodule (not recorded which). Some clones in this sample may be carry-over from other donors' samples. The sequencing input was adjacent normal tissue.

The base sequence is TGTGCCAGCAGTAGCACCACCGGGACAGTGGAGTACTTC. It translates as CASSSTTGTVEYF. The chain joins TRBV25-1 to TRBJ2-7; the junction holds 7 bases that match TRBD1. V and J are trimmed by 5 bases and 11 bases, and the gene matches miss 12 bases of the junction. Inclusive of the bounding cysteine and phenylalanine, the CDR3 is 13 residues long. Only the CDR3 DNA is retained, 39 bases long and in frame from the first base. Via the germline V gene, CDR1 is MGHDK and CDR2 SYGVNS.